Included here is one T cell receptor beta chain sequence, with context. Antigen: not known. This CDR3 is built from 16 residues. The V gene's germline CDR1 is SGHTA and CDR2 FQGNSA. Trimming removed 2 bases from V and 1 base from J, with 15 bases in between. This record comes from a study of regulatory T cells in long-lasting Graves disease. Study overall: The definition of persistent Graves' disease was over 5 years of antithyroid drugs with positive TSH receptor antibodies. Study-level points and caveats: Persistent disease favored TRBV28, TRBJ1-2 and TRBJ2-5. More public clonotypes were shared by persistent patients (2,741) than by new patients (approximately 990).

As to time point: persistent/refractory GD, antithyroid drugs over 5 years with positive TRAb. Isolated PBMC RNA provided the starting material for the TCR library. It was American Thyroid Association guidelines that determined Graves' disease diagnosis. CDR3-region Arm-PCR and iRepertoire HTBI primers produced the TCR beta libraries. TCRdb reanalysed the multiplex PCR reads using MiXCR and keeps one entry per CDR3 protein. The repertoire holds 400,000 to 600,000 distinct CDR3 sequences, with about 22% as singletons. The sequencing here drew on peripheral blood mononuclear cells (PBMCs), taken when the disease was refractory, from a patient treated with antithyroid drugs. This chain uses TRBV7-2 with TRBJ2-7; TRBD2 might be the D (6 bases). This clonotype was sampled from a female donor with Graves disease. CDR3 sequence (DNA): TGTGCCAGCAGCTTAAAAACTAGCTACTTATCCTACGAGCAGTACTTC. This codes for CASSLKTSYLSYEQYF.